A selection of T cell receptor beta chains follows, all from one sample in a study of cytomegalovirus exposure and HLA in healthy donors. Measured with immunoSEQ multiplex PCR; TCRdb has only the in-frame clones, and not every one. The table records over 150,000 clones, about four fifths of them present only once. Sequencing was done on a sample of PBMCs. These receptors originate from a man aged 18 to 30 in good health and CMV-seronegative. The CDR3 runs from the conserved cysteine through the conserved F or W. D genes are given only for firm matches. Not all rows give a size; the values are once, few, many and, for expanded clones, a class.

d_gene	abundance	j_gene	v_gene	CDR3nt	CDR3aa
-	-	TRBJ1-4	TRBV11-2	TGTGCCAGCAGGGATAGAGGTCAGAGCGCATTGACGACTAATGAAAAACTGTTTTTT	CASRDRGQSALTTNEKLFF
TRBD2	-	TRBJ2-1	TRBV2	TGTGCCAGCCTCTCCGGGACTAGCGGGAGCATTGAGCAGTTCTTC	CASLSGTSGSIEQFF
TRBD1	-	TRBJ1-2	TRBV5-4	TGTGCCAGCAGCGCCGACAGGGGCTTCGGGTATGGCTACACCTTC	CASSADRGFGYGYTF
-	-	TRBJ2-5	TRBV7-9	TGTGCCAGCAGCCAGTACCAAGAGACCCAGTACTTC	CASSQYQETQYF
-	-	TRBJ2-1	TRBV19	TGTGCCAGTAGTTGGGGACTCAACAATGAGCAGTTCTTC	CASSWGLNNEQFF
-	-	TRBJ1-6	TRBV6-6	TGTGCCAGCGGGGCAGGGCTAATTAATTCACCCCTCCACTTT	CASGAGLINSPLHF
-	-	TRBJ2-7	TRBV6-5	TGTGCCAGCAGTTACTCGCCAGGGGAGGGCGAGCAGTACTTC	CASSYSPGEGEQYF
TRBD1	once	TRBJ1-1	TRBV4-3	TGCGCCAGCAGCAAGGACAGGGGGCGAGGCACTGAAGCTTTCTTT	CASSKDRGRGTEAFF
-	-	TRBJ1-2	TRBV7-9	TGTGCCAGCATTGCAGTTCCTTACTATGGCTACACCTTC	CASIAVPYYGYTF
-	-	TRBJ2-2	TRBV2	TGTGCCAGCAGTCAACTGACAGAAACCGGGGAGCTGTTTTTT	CASSQLTETGELFF
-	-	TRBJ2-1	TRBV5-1	TGCGCCAGCAGTCCAGGGGGAGGTGAGCAGTTCTTC	CASSPGGGEQFF
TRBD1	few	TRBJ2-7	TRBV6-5	TGTGCCAGCAGTCAGGGGGCCCACGAGCAGTACTTC	CASSQGAHEQYF
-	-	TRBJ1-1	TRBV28	TGTGCCAGCAGTTTATTCCCCTCGGGATTAGGGATTGGGAATTTCTTT	CASSLFPSGLGIGNFF
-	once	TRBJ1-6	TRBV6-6	TGTGCCAGCAGGTCAGGTCCAAATTCACCCCTCCACTTT	CASRSGPNSPLHF
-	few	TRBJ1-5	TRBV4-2	TGTGCCAGCAGCCAAGACGAGGTGGTAGGCGGGTTTAATCAGCCCCAGCATTTT	CASSQDEVVGGFNQPQHF
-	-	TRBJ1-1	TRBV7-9	TGTGCCAGCAGCTCAGGGGCCTGGGACACTGAAGCTTTCTTT	CASSSGAWDTEAFF
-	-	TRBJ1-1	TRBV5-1	TGCGCCAGCAGCTCAAACCCCGACAGGCAAACTGAAGCTTTCTTT	CASSSNPDRQTEAFF
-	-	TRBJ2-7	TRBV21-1	TGTGCCAGCACCACTCCAATCCGGGACAGGAACGGCGAGCAGTACTTC	CASTTPIRDRNGEQYF
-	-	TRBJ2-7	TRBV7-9	TGTGCCAGCAGACAGGGTTTGCATTGGGAGCAGTACTTC	CASRQGLHWEQYF
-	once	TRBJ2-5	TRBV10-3	TGTGCCATCAGTGAGTCATCCCAGGTTCCAGGGACCCAGTACTTC	CAISESSQVPGTQYF
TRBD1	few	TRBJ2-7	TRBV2	TGTGCCAGCAGTGGCAGGACAGGGTCCTACGAGCAGTACTTC	CASSGRTGSYEQYF
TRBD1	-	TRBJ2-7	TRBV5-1	TGCGCCAGCAGCTCCCCGGGACAGGGGGGTGGCGAGCAGTACTTC	CASSSPGQGGGEQYF
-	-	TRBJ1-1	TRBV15	TGTGCCACCAGCAGACTCAGGGAAGCGGGCACTGAAGCTTTCTTT	CATSRLREAGTEAFF
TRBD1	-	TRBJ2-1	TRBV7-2	TGTGCCAGCAGCGAGGCAGGGGGCAATTACAATGAGCAGTTCTTC	CASSEAGGNYNEQFF
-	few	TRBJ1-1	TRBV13	TGTGCCAGCAGCTTAGACAAGTTCACTGAAGCTTTCTTT	CASSLDKFTEAFF
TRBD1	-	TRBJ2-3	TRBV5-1	TGCGCCAGCAGCTTAAGCGGAAACGACAGGGCAGATACGCAGTATTTT	CASSLSGNDRADTQYF
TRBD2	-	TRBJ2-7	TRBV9	TGTGCCAGCACTCCTTCACTAGCGTACTCCTACGAGCAGTACTTC	CASTPSLAYSYEQYF
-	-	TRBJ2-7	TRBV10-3	TGTGCCATCAAGACATCGCTTTTCTACGAGCAGTACTTC	CAIKTSLFYEQYF
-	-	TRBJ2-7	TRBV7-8	TGTGCCAGCGACAGGGAGGAGGGCTACGAGCAGTACTTC	CASDREEGYEQYF
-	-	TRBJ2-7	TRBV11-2	TGTGCCAGCAGCTTAGGGGGGGGGCTGTCCGAGCAGTACTTC	CASSLGGGLSEQYF
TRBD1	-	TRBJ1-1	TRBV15	TGTGCCACCAGCAGACACTCCGGGACAGGGGGAACTGAAGCTTTCTTT	CATSRHSGTGGTEAFF
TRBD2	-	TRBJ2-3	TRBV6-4	TGTGCCAGCAGTGAACCTAGCGGGGGGGCAGATACGCAGTATTTT	CASSEPSGGADTQYF
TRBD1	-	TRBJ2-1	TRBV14	TGTGCCAGCAGTTCCGGGACAGGGCCCTACAATGAGCAGTTCTTC	CASSSGTGPYNEQFF